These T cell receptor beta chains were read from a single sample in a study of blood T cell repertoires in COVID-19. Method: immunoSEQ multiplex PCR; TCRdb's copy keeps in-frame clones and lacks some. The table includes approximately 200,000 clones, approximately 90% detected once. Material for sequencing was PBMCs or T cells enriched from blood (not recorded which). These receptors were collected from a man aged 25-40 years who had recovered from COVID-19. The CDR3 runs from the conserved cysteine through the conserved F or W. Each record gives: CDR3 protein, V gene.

CSVEPGGAYGYTF | TRBV29-1
CAWSEGTGGKAFF | TRBV30
CASSRSAGTLDTEAFF | TRBV18
CASSLGFAATEAFF | TRBV5-4
CASSPDRASPLHF | TRBV18
CAWSVMGGRLFF | TRBV30
CASSTEANYGYTF | TRBV6-2/TRBV6-3
CASRKETANNEKLFF | TRBV7-6
CASSMTGQGTYEQYF | TRBV19
CASSSWTGRTGELFF | TRBV19
CASGLAGKSSYEQYF | TRBV6-5
CASSGTSGRGTYEQYF | TRBV28
CASSVDETGSGELFF | TRBV10-2
CASRLRWSLPGEPNEKLFF | TRBV27
CASSQIAGEGYEQYF | TRBV4-2
CASSSGFYEQYF | TRBV19
CASSTVLNGPQHF | TRBV19
CASSLEGVGLLSDEQYF | TRBV7-9
CASSLLSGPNEQFF | TRBV7-8
CSVEDQGRTDTQYF | TRBV29-1
CASSLAGTGGLEGTEAFF | TRBV5-1
CASSLRTDRYNEQFF | TRBV7-8
CASRLDRDRESFF | TRBV27
CASRPWTSGSGEQYF | TRBV28
CASSFRYEQYF | TRBV27
CASSLVRLGGPNTGELFF | TRBV5-5
CASSWDREVGTEAFF | TRBV6-2/TRBV6-3
CASSPQMNEQFF | TRBV6-6
CASSSQTGPITDTQYF | TRBV6-2/TRBV6-3
CASSYSRTSQSYEQYF | TRBV6-5
CASSLYMNTEAFF | TRBV12-3/TRBV12-4
CASSKRPGQGDEKLFF | TRBV21-1
CASSGNYRGRMNTEAFF | TRBV11-2
CASSLAAGSSYNEQFF | TRBV7-6
CASSPGTTYNEQFF | TRBV5-4
CASSPSMNTEAFF | TRBV19
CASSLGPGVNQPQHF | TRBV5-1
CASSRTGVGEKLFF | TRBV4-1
CASSGDQETQYF | TRBV18
CASSLLTGGANQPQHF | TRBV19
CASSELLAGGYNEQFF | TRBV19
CASSPALTRPLNEQFF | TRBV4-3
CASSQDGTGTGADGASNYGYTF | TRBV4-3
CASSPKTGGFVPYEQYF | TRBV18
CASSSFRRRSNSPLHF | TRBV13
CASSQKRWETQYF | TRBV4-3
CASSLVPAGIYNEQFF | TRBV7-2
CASARDRAPNEQFF | TRBV19
CASSPRTGNLYEQYF | TRBV9
CASSVDVSGMGNEQFF | TRBV9
CASSRGRTQPQHF | TRBV4-3
CASSPGQVYNEQFF | TRBV3-1/TRBV3-2
CANRDRSNQPQHF | TRBV6-4
CASSLGAANEKLFF | TRBV18
CASSLGTGGSGRYEQYF | TRBV7-2
CAITSTGESSGNTIYF | TRBV10-3
CASSLAGQGVTGQYNEQFF | TRBV5-4